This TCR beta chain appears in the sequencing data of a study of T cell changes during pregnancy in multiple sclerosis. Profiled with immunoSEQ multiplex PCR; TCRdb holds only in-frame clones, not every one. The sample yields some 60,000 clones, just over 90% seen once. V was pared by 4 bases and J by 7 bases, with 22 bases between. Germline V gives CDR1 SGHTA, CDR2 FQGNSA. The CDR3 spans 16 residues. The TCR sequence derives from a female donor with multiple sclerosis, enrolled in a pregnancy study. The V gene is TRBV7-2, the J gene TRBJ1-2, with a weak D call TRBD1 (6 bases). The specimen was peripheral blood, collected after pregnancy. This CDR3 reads CASSYTGTKVAGGYTF. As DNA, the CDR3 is TGTGCCAGCAGCTACACCGGGACAAAGGTGGCGGGTGGCTACACCTTC.